This T cell receptor (beta chain) comes out of a study of CD8+ T cells in alopecia areata. With V trimmed by 5 bases and J by 2 bases, 4 bases remained unmatched. The germline V gene has CDR1 MNHEY and CDR2 SMNVEV (reference sequence). The CDR3 length is 15 residues. Concerning this clone itself: The sample has other DNA sequences that encode this CDR3 too.

RNA was isolated and reverse transcribed to cDNA, the sequencing template. Method: immunoSEQ multiplex PCR; TCRdb's copy keeps in-frame clones and lacks some. The sample lists about 150,000 clones; about 56% were seen once. Sample treatment: oral pan-JAK inhibitor, 5-10 mg twice daily. The genes are TRBV27 and TRBJ2-3; 10 positions match TRBD2. The source is a human donor with alopecia areata. Sequenced material: CD8+ T cells sorted from blood, taken at week 4, from a patient treated with tofacitinib. The CDR3 region has the DNA TGTGCCAGCAGTCCACTAGCGGGGCTCACAGATACGCAGTATTTT. Translated: CASSPLAGLTDTQYF.